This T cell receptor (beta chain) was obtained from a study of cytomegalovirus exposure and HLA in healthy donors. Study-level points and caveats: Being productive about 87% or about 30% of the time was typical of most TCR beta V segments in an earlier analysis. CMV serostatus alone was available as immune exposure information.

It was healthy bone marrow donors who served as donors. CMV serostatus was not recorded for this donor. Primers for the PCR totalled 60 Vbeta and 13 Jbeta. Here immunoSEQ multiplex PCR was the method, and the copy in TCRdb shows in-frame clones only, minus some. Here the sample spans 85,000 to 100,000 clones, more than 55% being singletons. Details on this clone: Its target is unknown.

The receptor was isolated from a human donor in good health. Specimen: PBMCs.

The CDR3: CASSQANIQGLGPEAFF. The CDR3 DNA is TGCGCCAGCAGCCAAGCGAATATTCAGGGGTTGGGACCTGAAGCTTTCTTT. This chain uses TRBV4-1 with TRBJ1-1; weak D call: TRBD1 (6 bases). Per germline, CDR1 MGHRA and CDR2 YSYEKL. There are 17 residues in the CDR3. The V gene lost 1 base and the J gene lost 6 bases, with 21 bases spanning the gap.